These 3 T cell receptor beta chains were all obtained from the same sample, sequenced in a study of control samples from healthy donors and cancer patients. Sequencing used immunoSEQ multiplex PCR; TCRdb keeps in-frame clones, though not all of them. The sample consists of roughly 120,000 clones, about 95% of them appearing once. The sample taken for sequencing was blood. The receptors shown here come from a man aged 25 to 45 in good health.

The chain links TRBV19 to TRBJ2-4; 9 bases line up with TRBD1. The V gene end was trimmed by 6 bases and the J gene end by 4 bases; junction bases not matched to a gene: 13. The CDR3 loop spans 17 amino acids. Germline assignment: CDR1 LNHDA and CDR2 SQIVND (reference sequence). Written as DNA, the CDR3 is TGTGCCAGTAGCAAACTCCCCTCGACAGGGGGGAAAAACATTCAGTACTTC. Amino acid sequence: CASSKLPSTGGKNIQYF.

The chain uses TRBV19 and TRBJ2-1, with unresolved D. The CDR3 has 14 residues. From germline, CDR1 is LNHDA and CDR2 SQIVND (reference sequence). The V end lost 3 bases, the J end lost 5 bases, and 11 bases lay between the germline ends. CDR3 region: CASSMLNLNNEQFF. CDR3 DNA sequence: TGTGCCAGTAGTATGCTGAACCTAAACAATGAGCAGTTCTTC.

This chain's CDR3 is CASRDSTMNTEAFF. CDR3 in DNA: TGCGCCAGCAGGGACAGCACTATGAACACTGAAGCTTTCTTT. The chain recombines TRBV4-3 with TRBJ1-1; D is perhaps TRBD1 (6 bases). Looked up from germline, CDR1 is LGHNA and CDR2 is YSLEER. The CDR3 runs 14 residues. The germline V and J ends were trimmed by 6 bases and 0 bases, with 11 bases remaining between them.